The clone carrying this TCR beta chain was seen many times. What it binds is unknown. A sample-barcoded 5' primer and a J-beta primer mix were used in a second PCR of roughly 7 to 12 cycles. TCRdb reprocessed the 5' RACE reads with MiXCR, giving one entry per CDR3 protein. Counted here are some 1.6 million distinct CDR3 sequences, about 32% occurring once; the ten biggest clones make up approximately 10%. This entry comes from a study of blood T cells in healthy people across ages. The study, taken as a whole, reports: Strong correlation was found linking TCR beta diversity to naive T cell percentage. Age advanced and TCR beta diversity per million T cells fell, roughly linearly. Naive and antigen-experienced cells were not separated, limiting conclusive comparison.

Losses at the gene ends were 2 bases for V and 8 bases for J; bases not matched to a gene: 10. The CDR3 runs to 16 residues. CDR1 SGHTA and CDR2 FQGNSA come from the germline V gene. The receptor was derived from a woman in her twenties or thirties in good health. The chain recombines TRBV7-2 with TRBJ2-1; 9 bases line up with TRBD2. The sequenced sample consisted of blood. CDR3 residues: CASSLYTGTSRDEQFF. The DNA of the CDR3 is TGTGCCAGCAGCTTATATACGGGGACTAGCCGGGATGAGCAGTTCTTC. The full variable domain, with the rest looked up from reference TRBV7-2 and TRBJ2-1, is GAGVSQSPSNKVTEKGKDVELRCDPISGHTALYWYRQSLGQGLEFLIYFQGNSAPDKSGLPSDRFSAERTGGSVSTLTIQRTQQEDSAVYLCASSLYTGTSRDEQFFGPGTRLTVL.